This TCR beta chain was sequenced for a study of shared clonotypes between healthy human individuals. The assay used deep level. Assay used: immunoSEQ multiplex PCR; TCRdb lists only in-frame clones, some missing. The sample comprises about 2 million clones, 85% to 95% of which are singletons, and 0.1% to 0.15% rests with the top ten. Overall study findings and caveats: Genetic and exposure-history diversity was limited by the small donor number. All-four-donor shared clonotypes had higher generation probabilities than non-shared clonotypes did.

The germline V gene encodes CDR1 MNHEY and CDR2 SVGAGI. Trimming cost V 7 bases and J 10 bases; bases outside gene matches: 11. This CDR3 is built from 14 residues. Regarding this clone: What it binds is not known.

The V and J genes are TRBV6-5 and TRBJ1-4, with TRBD1 identical over 8 bases. The receptor's source is a man aged 18 to 30 in good health. Sequenced material: naive CD4+ T cells sorted from blood. Subset specified: CD45RA+ positively selected. The DNA of the CDR3 is TGTGCCAGCACCGGGACAGGCCTAATGGGAAAACTGTTTTTT. It encodes CASTGTGLMGKLFF.